These T cell receptor beta chains were read from a single sample in a study of blood T cell repertoires in COVID-19. The assay was immunoSEQ multiplex PCR, and TCRdb's table has in-frame clones only and misses some. This repertoire shows roughly 200,000 clones, 88% found once; its top ten account for 1.6%. The specimen was peripheral blood. These receptors were collected from a man between 18 and 35 years old with active or convalescent COVID-19. CDR3s include the opening cysteine and the closing phenylalanine or tryptophan. D genes are given only for firm matches. Where a row states a size, it is once, few, many or the class of an expanded clone; other rows omit it.

d_call: -; j_call: TRBJ1-4; v_call: TRBV28; clone_size: -; cdr3_aa: CASSDTTGSYEKLFF; cdr3_nt: TGTGCCAGCAGCGACACAACAGGGAGCTACGAAAAACTGTTTTTT
d_call: TRBD2; j_call: TRBJ2-1; v_call: TRBV11-2; clone_size: -; cdr3_aa: CASRLIPGLAGGGEQFF; cdr3_nt: TGTGCCAGCAGACTGATACCGGGACTAGCGGGAGGGGGTGAGCAGTTCTTC
d_call: TRBD2; j_call: TRBJ2-1; v_call: TRBV5-1; clone_size: once; cdr3_aa: CASSPGGVAGGNEQFF; cdr3_nt: TGCGCCAGCAGCCCCGGAGGGGTAGCGGGGGGGAATGAGCAGTTCTTC
d_call: -; j_call: TRBJ2-3; v_call: TRBV29-1; clone_size: once; cdr3_aa: CSVRPDTTDTQYF; cdr3_nt: TGCAGCGTGCGACCGGACACCACAGATACGCAGTATTTT
d_call: -; j_call: TRBJ2-7; v_call: TRBV12-2; clone_size: -; cdr3_aa: CASRPGVYEQYF; cdr3_nt: TGTGCAAGTCGCCCGGGGGTGTACGAGCAGTACTTC
d_call: -; j_call: TRBJ2-2; v_call: TRBV10-3; clone_size: -; cdr3_aa: CAAGTPNTGELFF; cdr3_nt: TGTGCCGCCGGGACACCCAACACCGGGGAGCTGTTTTTT
d_call: -; j_call: TRBJ1-1; v_call: TRBV3-1/TRBV3-2; clone_size: -; cdr3_aa: CASSHDFVSAFF; cdr3_nt: TGTGCCAGCAGCCACGACTTTGTTTCAGCTTTCTTT
d_call: -; j_call: TRBJ1-3; v_call: TRBV30; clone_size: -; cdr3_aa: CAWSRGLDWGRGRNTIYF; cdr3_nt: TGTGCCTGGAGTAGAGGACTGGACTGGGGGCGAGGGAGAAACACCATATATTTT
d_call: TRBD2; j_call: TRBJ2-3; v_call: TRBV14; clone_size: -; cdr3_aa: CASSQDFRTGGQTDTQYF; cdr3_nt: TGTGCCAGCAGCCAAGATTTCCGAACGGGAGGGCAGACAGATACGCAGTATTTT
d_call: -; j_call: TRBJ1-1; v_call: TRBV5-6; clone_size: -; cdr3_aa: CASRSKANTEAFF; cdr3_nt: TGTGCCAGCAGATCAAAAGCGAACACTGAAGCTTTCTTT
d_call: -; j_call: TRBJ1-2; v_call: TRBV2; clone_size: -; cdr3_aa: CASSRMGVPLYGYTF; cdr3_nt: TGTGCCAGCAGCCGCATGGGAGTCCCGCTATATGGCTACACCTTC
d_call: TRBD1; j_call: TRBJ1-5; v_call: TRBV2; clone_size: -; cdr3_aa: CASSGGQAYSNQPQHF; cdr3_nt: TGTGCCAGCAGCGGGGGACAGGCATATAGCAATCAGCCCCAGCATTTT
d_call: TRBD1; j_call: TRBJ1-3; v_call: TRBV19; clone_size: -; cdr3_aa: CASKGRTGGAGDTIYF; cdr3_nt: TGTGCCAGTAAAGGGCGGACAGGGGGCGCCGGGGACACCATATATTTT
d_call: -; j_call: TRBJ2-7; v_call: TRBV6-1; clone_size: -; cdr3_aa: CASSEYRQGGLGEQYF; cdr3_nt: TGTGCCAGCAGTGAATACAGGCAGGGGGGCCTTGGAGAGCAGTACTTC
d_call: -; j_call: TRBJ1-1; v_call: TRBV6-5; clone_size: -; cdr3_aa: CASSLIGGVTEAFF; cdr3_nt: TGTGCCAGCAGTTTAATCGGGGGAGTCACTGAAGCTTTCTTT
d_call: -; j_call: TRBJ2-5; v_call: TRBV5-1; clone_size: -; cdr3_aa: CASSSFLRGSQETQYF; cdr3_nt: TGCGCCAGCAGCTCTTTCCTCCGTGGGAGCCAAGAGACCCAGTACTTC
d_call: -; j_call: TRBJ2-6; v_call: TRBV23-1; clone_size: -; cdr3_aa: CASSQSDKSIRVGANVLTF; cdr3_nt: TGCGCCAGCAGTCAATCTGATAAGTCGATCCGGGTTGGGGCCAACGTCCTGACTTTC